A selection of T cell receptor beta chains follows, all from one sample in a study of CD8 T cells in ankylosing spondylitis. TCRdb reanalysed the 5' RACE reads using MiXCR and keeps one entry per CDR3 protein. Among about 480,000 distinct CDR3 sequences, 15% to 20% were seen once, and the ten largest hold 1%. Source material: blood, either unsorted or a sorted T cell fraction (not recorded which). Receptors were obtained from a male donor with ankylosing spondylitis. CDR3s include the opening cysteine and the closing phenylalanine or tryptophan. Each record gives: V gene, J gene, clone size, D gene, CDR3 DNA, CDR3 protein. D genes are given only for firm matches. The size field is filled for only some rows; it gives once, few, many or a size class.

>TRBV14|TRBJ1-2|.|.
TGTGCCAGCAGCCAACGGGGAGGTGGCTACACCTTC
CASSQRGGGYTF
>TRBV5-1|TRBJ2-3|.|.
TGCGCCAGCAGCGGCGGGCCTGCAGCAGATACGCAGTATTTT
CASSGGPAADTQYF
>TRBV5-8|TRBJ1-1|.|.
TGTGCCAGCAGCCCAGACCAGGGGAAAGGGGTAGCTTTCTTT
CASSPDQGKGVAFF
>TRBV7-9|TRBJ1-1|.|.
TGTGCCAGCAGCTTCCGGGGGCTGGTCACTGAAGCTTTCTTT
CASSFRGLVTEAFF
>TRBV29-1|TRBJ2-2|few|TRBD2
TGCAGCGCCCGGGGAGGAGCGGGGGGTCACACCGGGGAGCTGTTTTTT
CSARGGAGGHTGELFF
>TRBV6-2/TRBV6-3|TRBJ1-2|.|.
TGTGCCAGCGGAAGCCCCTATGGCTACACCTTC
CASGSPYGYTF
>TRBV4-1|TRBJ2-1|.|.
TGCGCCAGCAGCCAAGTCACCACGTGGGTCGGCTCCTACAATGAGCAGTTCTTC
CASSQVTTWVGSYNEQFF
>TRBV28|TRBJ1-1|few|TRBD1
TGTGCCAGCAGTTTCACAGGGGGGACCACTGAAGCTTTCTTT
CASSFTGGTTEAFF
>TRBV5-1|TRBJ2-7|.|TRBD2
TGCGCCAGCAGCCCCGTGGGACTAGCGGCGTCGCAGTACTTC
CASSPVGLAASQYF
>TRBV5-1|TRBJ2-7|.|TRBD2
TGCGCCAGCAGCCCCAGCGGGGGGACACTCTACGAGCAGTACTTC
CASSPSGGTLYEQYF
>TRBV5-1|TRBJ2-3|few|TRBD2
TGCGCCAGCCGACTAGCGGGGGGGCCAGATACGCAGTATTTT
CASRLAGGPDTQYF
>TRBV30|TRBJ2-3|.|TRBD2
TGTGCCTGGAATGCGGGGGGAGCAGATACGCAGTATTTT
CAWNAGGADTQYF
>TRBV7-4|TRBJ2-3|.|TRBD2
TGTGCCAGCAGCTTCCCAGGAGCGGGAGGGGCAGATACGCAGTATTTT
CASSFPGAGGADTQYF
>TRBV5-5|TRBJ1-2|few|TRBD1
TGTGCCAGCACCCCTCCGGGACAGGGGAACTATGGCTACACCTTC
CASTPPGQGNYGYTF
>TRBV6-1|TRBJ2-1|.|TRBD2
TGTGCCAGCAGTGAAGCGCCGTTACGTAGCGGGAGCGGTGGCAATGAGCAGTTCTTC
CASSEAPLRSGSGGNEQFF
>TRBV19|TRBJ1-2|.|TRBD1
TGTGCCAGTAGTACGGGACAGCCACCCGACTATGGCTACACCTTC
CASSTGQPPDYGYTF
>TRBV29-1|TRBJ2-3|.|TRBD2
TGCAGCGTTGCAGGACTAGCGGGAGCAGATACGCAGTATTTT
CSVAGLAGADTQYF
>TRBV5-1|TRBJ1-6|.|.
TGCGCCAGCAGCTTGGTGACACGGGATTCACCCCTCCACTTT
CASSLVTRDSPLHF
>TRBV4-1|TRBJ1-5|.|.
TGCGCCAGCAGCCAAGACCTCGGGGCAAATCAGCCCCAGCATTTT
CASSQDLGANQPQHF
>TRBV3-1|TRBJ1-5|.|.
TGTGCCAGCAGCCAGGTGAATCAGCCCCAGCATTTT
CASSQVNQPQHF
>TRBV6-1|TRBJ2-1|.|TRBD1
TGTGCCAGCAGGAAGGGGGCGGGTTACAATGAGCAGTTCTTC
CASRKGAGYNEQFF
>TRBV7-9|TRBJ2-7|few|.
TGTGCCAGCAGCATTCGGACTGACGCGCAGTACTTC
CASSIRTDAQYF
>TRBV7-7|TRBJ2-5|few|.
TGTGCCAGCAGCCAGGGGTCCATGGGGGACCAGTACTTC
CASSQGSMGDQYF
>TRBV15|TRBJ2-1|few|TRBD2
TGTGCCACCAGCAGAGGGGATAGCGGGAGGCCGCAGTTCTTC
CATSRGDSGRPQFF
>TRBV11-2|TRBJ2-3|.|TRBD1
TGTGCCAGCAGCTTGGGGGACAAGGGGGCTTGGACAGATACGCAGTATTTT
CASSLGDKGAWTDTQYF
>TRBV6-1|TRBJ1-1|few|TRBD1
TGTGCCAGCCTTACAGGGGGTAACACTGAAGCTTTCTTT
CASLTGGNTEAFF
>TRBV7-9|TRBJ2-7|few|.
TGTGCCAGCAGCTCTGGACAGCCGGCCTCCTACGAGCAGTACTTC
CASSSGQPASYEQYF
>TRBV6-2/TRBV6-3|TRBJ2-5|few|.
TGTGCCAGCAGTTACTCGAAGTCGTCAGGGGAAGAGACCCAGTACTTC
CASSYSKSSGEETQYF